The 26 T cell receptor beta chains listed next were all sequenced from one sample in a study of read filtering for tumor transcriptome and immune sequencing. This library used 300 to 450 ng RNA and molecular barcoded adaptors spanning alpha/delta and beta/gamma chains. MiXCR, applied by TCRdb to the reads, yields one record per CDR3 protein. The sample lists fewer than 35,000 distinct CDR3 sequences; about a fifth were seen once. The sequencing input was a population of CD138-negative cells sorted from bone marrow. The receptors shown here come from a donor aged 40 or older with multiple myeloma.

The chain employs TRBV20-1 and TRBJ1-2, with no clear D. The CDR3 runs 13 residues. Germline assignment: CDR1 DFQATT and CDR2 SNEGSKA (reference sequence). V was shortened by 5 bases and J by 2 bases, with 12 bases between the two germline ends. The CDR3 protein is CSAPFLVNYGYTF. For the CDR3, the DNA is TGCAGTGCTCCCTTCTTAGTGAACTATGGCTACACCTTC.

By frequency in the sample, this clonotype is large. The chain carries TRBV14 and TRBJ2-1; D gene ambiguous. There are 13 residues in the CDR3. CDR1 and CDR2 (germline): SGHDN, FVKESK. V lost 4 bases, J lost 5 bases, and 9 bases lay in between. The CDR3 DNA follows: TGTGCCAGCAGCCCCCTAGAAAACAATGAGCAGTTCTTC. It specifies CASSPLENNEQFF. Drawing the rest from reference TRBV14 and TRBJ2-1, the complete variable domain is EAGVTQFPSHSVIEKGQTVTLRCDPISGHDNLYWYRRVMGKEIKFLLHFVKESKQDESGMPNNRFLAERTGGTYSTLKVQPAELEDSGVYFCASSPLENNEQFFGPGTRLTVL.

In its sample, this clonotype was seen many times. This sequence joins TRBV7-2 and TRBJ2-7; 11 positions agree with TRBD2. The CDR3 contains 14 residues. Germline values: CDR1 SGHTA, CDR2 FQGNSA. The ends lost 2 bases at V and 8 bases at J; junction bases unmatched: 5. The CDR3 loop is CASSLLLAGAKQYF. The CDR3 region has the DNA TGTGCCAGCAGCTTATTACTAGCGGGGGCTAAGCAGTACTTC.

This clonotype was counted between two and nine times. The junction shows a germline mismatch at one end, possibly a read error. The chain is built from TRBV24-1 and TRBJ2-1; 11 positions match TRBD2. Germline V lookup: CDR1 KGHDR, CDR2 SFDVKD. This CDR3 spans 16 amino acids. CDR3 in DNA: TGCGCCACCAGTGATTTTAAAACTAGCGGGAGAGCTGAGCAGCTCTTC. It is translated as CATSDFKTSGRAEQLF.

This clonotype was seen repeatedly, ten times or more. The chain has TRBV24-1 and TRBJ2-1; 8 positions agree with TRBD2. Germline V gene data show CDR1 as KGHDR and CDR2 as SFDVKD. V shed 3 bases, J shed 5 bases, and the junction held 8 bases outside the gene matches. This CDR3 comprises 16 residues. In DNA form, the CDR3 reads TGTGCCACCAGTGATACAAAACTAGCGGTACACAATGAGCAGTTCTTC. Amino acid sequence: CATSDTKLAVHNEQFF.

This clonotype occurred many times. The rearrangement joins TRBV28 to TRBJ1-1, with 7 bases lining up with TRBD1. Trimming took 7 bases from V and 2 from J; bases not matched to a gene: 7. This CDR3 has 14 amino acids. Looked up from germline, CDR1 is MDHEN and CDR2 is SYDVKM. Written as DNA, the CDR3 is TGTGCCAGCAATGGAGGGGGCCCTAACACTGAAGCTTTCTTT. Translated, it gives CASNGGGPNTEAFF.

This clonotype was found many times. This chain connects TRBV5-4 to TRBJ2-7; 7 positions agree with TRBD2. J lost 2 bases, V lost 1 base, and 3 bases had no gene match. This CDR3 contains 14 residues. CDR1 is SGHNT and CDR2 is YYREEE in the germline V gene (reference sequence). The CDR3 nucleotides are TGTGCCAGCAGCTTGAGGACTAGGACCTACGAGCAGTACTTC. Translated, it gives CASSLRTRTYEQYF.

The chain couples TRBV19 to TRBJ2-7; the D gene is possibly TRBD1 (6 bases). CDR3 length equals 14 residues. CDR1 is LNHDA, CDR2 SQIVND, per germline (reference sequence). Between the trimmed V and J ends, which lost 5 bases and 3 bases, there was a span of 14 bases. The CDR3 sequence is CASSLRGVVYEQYF. The CDR3 nucleotides read TGTGCCAGTAGTCTCAGGGGAGTGGTCTACGAGCAGTACTTC.

This clonotype was detected ten times or more. The V and J genes are TRBV6-6 and TRBJ1-1, with 7 bases that match TRBD1. The trim removed 8 bases at V and 0 bases at J, leaving 9 bases unmatched. The CDR3 extends over 15 amino acids. Germline V CDR1 and CDR2: MNHNY, SVGAGI (reference sequence). The CDR3 coding sequence is TGTGCCAGCGTTCAGGGACAGATCATGAACACTGAAGCTTTCTTT. It codes for CASVQGQIMNTEAFF.

This clonotype was seen once. At one boundary the junction diverges from the germline segment, which might be a read error. V is TRBV20-1 and J is TRBJ2-1; 7 nucleotides line up with TRBD2. This CDR3 contains 14 residues. The germline V gene has CDR1 DFQATT and CDR2 SNEGSKA (reference sequence). The DNA for the CDR3 is TGCGGTGCTAAACCGGGAGGATCCTACAATCAGCAGTTCTTC. The encoded protein is CGAKPGGSYNQQFF.

A remark on this clonotype: Being one base from a much bigger clone, this may be a read error. The V and J genes are TRBV18 and TRBJ2-5; weak D call: TRBD2 (5 bases). With 2 bases removed from V and 3 bases from J, the gap between germline ends came to 13 bases. The germline gives CDR1 KGHSH, CDR2 LQKENI. The CDR3 has 15 residues. The CDR3 DNA follows: TGTGCCAGCTCACCAGGGTTGTTCGGGGAAGAGACCCAGTACTTC. Protein product: CASSPGLFGEETQYF.

The chain uses TRBV5-4 and TRBJ2-3, with 7 bases matching TRBD1. V lost 0 bases, J lost 1 base, and 2 bases stayed unmatched. The CDR3 has 15 residues. CDR1 and CDR2 (germline): SGHNT, YYREEE (reference sequence). CDR3: CASSLGGQGTDTQYF. The CDR3 coding sequence is TGTGCCAGCAGCTTGGGTGGACAGGGCACAGATACGCAGTATTTT.

Comments on this clonotype: A much larger clone is a single base away; this may be a read error. The J gene is TRBJ2-1, the V gene TRBV7-2, with 7 bases lining up with TRBD1. Looked up from germline, CDR1 is SGHTA and CDR2 is FQGNSA. Germline trimming cut 4 bases from V and 5 bases from J; bases unmatched to any gene: 11. This CDR3 has 16 residues. The CDR3 DNA reads TGTGCCAGCAGCTCACGGCTGGGACAGATCAACAATGAGCAGTTCTTC. It translates to CASSSRLGQINNEQFF. The full variable domain, in which reference TRBV7-2 and TRBJ2-1 provide the parts outside the CDR3, is GAGVSQSPSNKVTEKGKDVELRCDPISGHTALYWYRQSLGQGLEFLIYFQGNSAPDKSGLPSDRFSAERTGGSVSTLTIQRTQQEDSAVYLCASSSRLGQINNEQFFGPGTRLTVL.

Remarks on this clonotype: This clone may be a read error of a much larger clone one base away. The chain employs TRBV7-9 and TRBJ2-2; TRBD1 might be the D (6 bases). The CDR3 loop spans 15 amino acids. Germline CDR1 SEHNR, CDR2 FQNEAQ (reference sequence). Trimming removed 6 bases at V and 9 bases at J, with 20 bases between. Here the CDR3 reads CASRAPDQGTRELFF. The CDR3 DNA is TGTGCCAGCAGAGCCCCCGACCAGGGGACCCGGGAGCTGTTTTTT.

This clonotype was detected ten times or more. The chain combines TRBV18 with TRBJ1-2; TRBD1 agrees at 8 bases. Germline CDR1 and CDR2: KGHSH and LQKENI. The CDR3 loop spans 13 amino acids. V trimming: 6 bases; J trimming: 4 bases; junction bases outside the gene matches: 4. CDR3 DNA sequence: TGTGCCAGCTCTTCAGGGGGCGGCTATGGCTACACCTTC. It encodes CASSSGGGYGYTF.

This clonotype is medium-sized in the sample. This chain links TRBV7-9 with TRBJ1-1, with D hard to call. The CDR3 has 13 amino acids. Germline CDR1 SEHNR, CDR2 FQNEAQ (reference sequence). Trimming left V 3 bases short and J 3 bases short, with 8 bases between. As DNA, the CDR3 is TGTGCCAGCAGCTTCGGGGTATACACTGAAGCTTTCTTT. Protein sequence: CASSFGVYTEAFF.

There are many counts of this clonotype. The J gene is TRBJ2-3, the V gene TRBV12-3 or TRBV12-4; TRBD2 aligns across 8 bases. V dropped 2 bases and J dropped 5; count of bases not matched to a gene: 9. The CDR3 spans 16 residues. The CDR3 DNA sequence: TGTGCCAGCAGTTTATGGGTAGCGGGGAATCAAGATACGCAGTATTTT. The encoded protein is CASSLWVAGNQDTQYF.

There are many counts of this clonotype. V and J are TRBV6-1 and TRBJ2-1; either TRBD1 or TRBD2 may supply D (5 bases each). Germline values: CDR1 MNHNS, CDR2 SASEGT. The V gene lost 5 bases and the J gene lost 4 bases, with 12 bases spanning the gap. The CDR3 contains 14 residues. This CDR3 reads CASSPGPRYNEQFF. The CDR3 nucleotides read TGTGCCAGCAGTCCGGGACCGAGATACAATGAGCAGTTCTTC.

To note about this clonotype: Sequence at one end of the junction differs from germline and may be a read error. The V call is TRBV6-5, the J call TRBJ2-7; 11 bases map to TRBD2. The CDR3 is 15 amino acids. Germline CDR1 MNHEY, CDR2 SVGAGI. In DNA form, the CDR3 reads TGCGCCAGCAGTCACTGGACTAGCGGGCCCTACGAGCAGTACTTC. Its protein is CASSHWTSGPYEQYF.

This clonotype was recorded at least ten times. This chain links TRBV18 with TRBJ2-5; 10 nucleotides match TRBD2. The V gene end was trimmed by 4 bases and the J gene end by 2 bases; junction bases not matched to a gene: 7. The CDR3 has 16 amino acids. CDR1 KGHSH and CDR2 LQKENI come from the germline V gene. CDR3 residues: CASSRLAGAGQETQYF. The CDR3 DNA sequence: TGTGCCAGCTCACGTCTAGCGGGAGCGGGTCAAGAGACCCAGTACTTC.

Details on this clonotype: This likely came from a read error, as a far larger clone is one base away. The chain uses TRBV7-9 and TRBJ2-1, with D possibly being TRBD2 (7 bases). The CDR3 covers 14 residues. Germline assignment: CDR1 SEHNR and CDR2 FQNEAQ (reference sequence). CDR3 protein: CASSLGGGYNEQLF. The CDR3 region has the DNA TGTGCCAGCAGCTTAGGGGGGGGCTACAATGAGCAGTTATTC. The full variable domain, with the rest looked up from reference TRBV7-9 and TRBJ2-1, is DTGVSQNPRHKITKRGQNVTFRCDPISEHNRLYWYRQTLGQGPEFLTYFQNEAQLEKSRLLSDRFSAERPKGSFSTLEIQRTEQGDSAMYLCASSLGGGYNEQLFGPGTRLTVL.

This clonotype was detected many times. This chain connects TRBV11-3 to TRBJ1-1; D is undetermined. This CDR3 has 14 amino acids. Trimming took off 3 bases at V and 4 bases at J, with 12 bases between the two ends. In germline, CDR1 is SGHNT, CDR2 YENEEA. The CDR3 DNA follows: TGTGCCAGCAGCTTCTCTCCTCTCTCCACTGAAGCTTTCTTT. Amino acid sequence: CASSFSPLSTEAFF.

In its sample, this clonotype was seen many times. This rearrangement joins TRBV4-2 to TRBJ2-1, with TRBD1 as a possible D gene (6 bases). V dropped 5 bases and J dropped 9 bases, with 11 bases sitting between them. Per germline, CDR1 LGHNA and CDR2 YNFKEQ. The CDR3 runs to 12 residues. CDR3 in DNA: TGTGCCAGCAGCAACAGGGTTAGTGAGCAGTTCTTC. This codes for CASSNRVSEQFF.

Worth noting for this clonotype: A much larger clonotype is one base distant, so this may be a read error. The chain has TRBV6-5 and TRBJ2-7, with TRBD1 identical over 9 bases. Germline-derived CDR1 and CDR2 are MNHEY and SVGAGI. The V segment lost 7 bases and the J segment 4 bases; nucleotides outside the gene matches: 14. The CDR3 consists of 16 residues. CDR3 residues: CASNPTAGTGRYEQYF. CDR3 sequence (DNA): TGTGCCAGCAACCCAACTGCCGGGACAGGGAGATACGAGCAGTACTTC.

Here the CDR3 reads CVTSGRGRDNEQFF. CDR3 sequence (DNA): TGTGTCACCTCTGGACGGGGTCGGGACAATGAGCAGTTCTTC. This chain links TRBV19 with TRBJ2-1, with a weak D call TRBD2 (5 bases). CDR1 and CDR2 (germline): LNHDA, SQIVND (reference sequence). This CDR3 has 14 amino acids.

The V and J genes are TRBV4-1 and TRBJ1-5; D remains unclear. CDR3 length: 13 residues. Germline CDR1 reads MGHRA; CDR2 reads YSYEKL. V was trimmed by 6 bases and J by 6 bases, leaving 12 bases between them. In nucleotides, the CDR3 is TGCGCCAGCAGTCGAACCGGCGGTCAGCCCCAGCATTTT. Translated: CASSRTGGQPQHF.